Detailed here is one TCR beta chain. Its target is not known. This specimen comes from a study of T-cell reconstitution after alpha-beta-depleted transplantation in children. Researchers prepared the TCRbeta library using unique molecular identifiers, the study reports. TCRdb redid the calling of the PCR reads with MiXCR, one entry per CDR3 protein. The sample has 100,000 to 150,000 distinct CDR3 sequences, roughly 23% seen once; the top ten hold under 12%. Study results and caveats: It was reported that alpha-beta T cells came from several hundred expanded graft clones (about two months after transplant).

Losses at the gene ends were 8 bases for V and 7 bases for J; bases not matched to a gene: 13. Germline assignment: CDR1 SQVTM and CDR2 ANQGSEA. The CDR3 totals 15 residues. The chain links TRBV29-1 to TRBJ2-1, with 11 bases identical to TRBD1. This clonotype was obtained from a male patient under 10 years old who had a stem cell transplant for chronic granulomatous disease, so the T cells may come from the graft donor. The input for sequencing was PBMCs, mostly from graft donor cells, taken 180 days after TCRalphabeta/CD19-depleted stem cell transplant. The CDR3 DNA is TGCAGCTCCGGAACTGGGACAGGGGGGAAGAATGAGCAGTTCTTC. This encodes CSSGTGTGGKNEQFF.